This entry lists 16 T cell receptor beta chains sequenced from one sample in a study of molecular identifiers for immune sequencing clone quantification. TCRdb used MiXCR to reprocess the PCR reads, holding one entry per CDR3 protein. Counted here are about half a million distinct CDR3 sequences, about a quarter occurring once; the ten biggest clones make up over 0.6%. The sample consisted of naive CD8+ T cells from blood, with Jurkat cell RNA spiked in. Subset here: FACS-sorted CD8+CD4-CCR7+CD45RA+ naive T cells. The receptors here all came from a human donor in good health. Some libraries in this study had Jurkat cell RNA spiked in.

This clonotype was seen a few times. This chain joins TRBV3-1 and TRBJ2-1; D is perhaps TRBD1 or TRBD2 (5 bases each). Trimming shortened V by 4 bases and J by 5 bases, and 6 bases separated the two germline ends. Germline V CDR1 and CDR2: LGHDT, YNNKEL (reference sequence). CDR3 length: 12 amino acids. The CDR3 loop is CASSRGDNEQFF. The CDR3 coding sequence is TGTGCCAGCAGCCGAGGGGACAATGAGCAGTTCTTC.

Note on this clonotype: A much larger clone sits a single nucleotide away, making a read error possible. The CDR3 does not end in the conserved phenylalanine or tryptophan, so this is likely a read error. V gene TRBV7-2 combines with J gene TRBJ2-1; no clear D gene. V was shortened by 1 base and J by 9 bases, with 7 bases between the two germline ends. The CDR3 consists of 12 residues. CDR1 is SGHTA and CDR2 is FQGNSA in the germline V gene. CDR3 nucleotide sequence: TGTGCCAGCAGCTTAGTTTGGATTGAGCAGTTCCTC. Protein product: CASSLVWIEQFL.

The chain has TRBV28 and TRBJ2-7, with 9 bases aligning to TRBD1. The J segment lost 5 bases and the V segment lost 5 bases, leaving 10 bases of the junction unmatched. This CDR3 is 15 amino acids long. Germline loops: CDR1 MDHEN, CDR2 SYDVKM. The CDR3 DNA is TGTGCCAGCAGTCCGTTACCCGGACAGGGGAACGAGCAGTACTTC. Amino acid sequence: CASSPLPGQGNEQYF.

This clonotype came up many times. The chain carries TRBV6-6 and TRBJ2-1, with 11 bases matching TRBD2. The CDR3 is made up of 13 amino acids. V lost 5 bases and J lost 8; bases outside the gene matches: 2. Germline lookup yields CDR1 MNHNY and CDR2 SVGAGI (reference sequence). This CDR3 reads CASSTSGSDEQFF. The DNA of the CDR3 is TGTGCCAGCAGTACTAGCGGGAGCGATGAGCAGTTCTTC.

A few counts support this clonotype. The chain combines TRBV20-1 with TRBJ2-3; 13 bases are a match to TRBD2. This CDR3 is 20 amino acids long. Germline lookup yields CDR1 DFQATT and CDR2 SNEGSKA (reference sequence). With 6 bases clipped from V and 2 bases from J, the junction kept 20 bases outside the gene matches. As DNA, the CDR3 is TGCAGTGCCGAAATATTAGAAGGACTAGCGGGAGAAGTATACACAGATACGCAGTATTTT. This sequence encodes CSAEILEGLAGEVYTDTQYF.

J is TRBJ1-1 and V is TRBV6-5, with D unresolved. The germline gives CDR1 MNHEY, CDR2 SVGAGI. The CDR3 consists of 13 residues. V lost 1 base to trimming and J lost 0 bases, with 3 bases between them. As DNA, the CDR3 is TGTGCCAGCAGTTACTTTATGAACACTGAAGCTTTCTTT. Protein product: CASSYFMNTEAFF.

This clonotype was recorded at least ten times. J is TRBJ2-2 and V is TRBV12-3 or TRBV12-4, with no clear D. Between the trimmed V and J ends, which lost 3 bases and 2 bases, there was a span of 7 bases. The CDR3 is 14 residues long. The CDR3 sequence is CASSFPDNTGELFF. The DNA for the CDR3 is TGTGCCAGCAGTTTCCCAGACAACACCGGGGAGCTGTTTTTT.

This clonotype was counted between two and nine times. The chain is built from TRBV24-1 and TRBJ2-5; 10 nucleotides line up with TRBD2. The CDR3 sequence is 17 residues long. The trim removed 0 bases at V and 2 bases at J, leaving 5 bases unmatched. From germline, CDR1 is KGHDR and CDR2 SFDVKD. CDR3 DNA: TGTGCCACCAGTGATTTGGGTCTAGCGGGAGATCAAGAGACCCAGTACTTC. Translation gives CATSDLGLAGDQETQYF.

V gene TRBV18 combines with J gene TRBJ1-1, with 8 bases fitting TRBD1. Looked up from germline, CDR1 is KGHSH and CDR2 is LQKENI. The CDR3 is made up of 15 amino acids. Trimming removed 4 bases from V and 4 bases from J; junction bases left unmatched: 8. CDR3 loop: CASSLPGTGATEAFF. CDR3 in DNA: TGTGCCAGCTCACTCCCCGGGACAGGTGCCACTGAAGCTTTCTTT.

This clonotype was counted at least ten times. This chain uses TRBV12-3 or TRBV12-4 with TRBJ2-5; a possible D gene is TRBD2 (5 bases). Trimming left V 2 bases short and J 1 base short, with 14 bases between. This CDR3 is 16 amino acids long. This chain's CDR3 is CASSLSSKAVQETQYF. The CDR3 DNA is TGTGCCAGCAGTTTAAGTTCGAAAGCGGTCCAAGAGACCCAGTACTTC.

In this sample, this clonotype turned up many times. This sequence joins TRBV27 and TRBJ1-4; D is perhaps TRBD1 (6 bases). V lost 5 bases to trimming and J lost 8 bases, with 15 bases between them. Germline-derived CDR1 and CDR2 are MNHEY and SMNVEV (reference sequence). CDR3 length equals 14 residues. Here the CDR3 reads CASSPTGPGEKLFF. In DNA form, the CDR3 reads TGTGCCAGCAGTCCGACAGGCCCTGGGGAAAAACTGTTTTTT.

This clonotype was detected only a few times. The chain uses TRBV7-2 and TRBJ2-7, with 12 nucleotides matching TRBD1. The trim removed 5 bases at V and 2 bases at J, leaving 16 bases unmatched. The CDR3 is made up of 19 amino acids. Germline V gene data show CDR1 as SGHTA and CDR2 as FQGNSA. In nucleotides, the CDR3 is TGTGCCAGCAGCACCCGGGGACAGGGGGCAGGACTAGGGACCTACGAGCAGTACTTC. Its protein product is CASSTRGQGAGLGTYEQYF.

V is TRBV19 and J is TRBJ1-5; 7 bases are a match to TRBD1. Germline V gene data show CDR1 as LNHDA and CDR2 as SQIVND (reference sequence). Trimming took 10 bases from V and 10 from J; bases not matched to a gene: 16. The CDR3 covers 14 residues. The CDR3 nucleotides are TGTGCCAATAGCTGGGACAGCCAAGGCCAACCCCAGCATTTT. It encodes CANSWDSQGQPQHF.

This clonotype occurred a few times. This sequence joins TRBV30 and TRBJ2-1; 8 nucleotides agree with TRBD2. The germline V gene has CDR1 GTSNPN and CDR2 SVGIG (reference sequence). This CDR3 has 13 residues. V shed 4 bases and J 4 bases; nucleotides not matched to a gene: 3. The CDR3: CAWTGGGYNEQFF. CDR3 nucleotide sequence: TGTGCCTGGACTGGCGGGGGGTACAATGAGCAGTTCTTC.

With respect to this clonotype: Its ends do not fully match the called genes, so a read error is possible. This chain connects TRBV20-1 to TRBJ2-1, with 11 bases matching TRBD2. The CDR3 covers 15 residues. The germline gives CDR1 DFQATT, CDR2 SNEGSKA (reference sequence). The CDR3 DNA reads TGCAGTACTAGCACTAGCGGGAGTTCTTACAATGAGCAGTTCTTC. Its protein is CSTSTSGSSYNEQFF.

This clonotype was detected ten times or more. This chain connects TRBV7-9 to TRBJ1-4; D is uncertain. The CDR3 is 12 residues long. Germline values: CDR1 SEHNR, CDR2 FQNEAQ (reference sequence). Trimming left V 1 base short and J 5 bases short, with 2 bases between. For the CDR3, the DNA is TGTGCCAGCAGCTTAGTAAATGAAAAACTGTTTTTT. Its protein is CASSLVNEKLFF.